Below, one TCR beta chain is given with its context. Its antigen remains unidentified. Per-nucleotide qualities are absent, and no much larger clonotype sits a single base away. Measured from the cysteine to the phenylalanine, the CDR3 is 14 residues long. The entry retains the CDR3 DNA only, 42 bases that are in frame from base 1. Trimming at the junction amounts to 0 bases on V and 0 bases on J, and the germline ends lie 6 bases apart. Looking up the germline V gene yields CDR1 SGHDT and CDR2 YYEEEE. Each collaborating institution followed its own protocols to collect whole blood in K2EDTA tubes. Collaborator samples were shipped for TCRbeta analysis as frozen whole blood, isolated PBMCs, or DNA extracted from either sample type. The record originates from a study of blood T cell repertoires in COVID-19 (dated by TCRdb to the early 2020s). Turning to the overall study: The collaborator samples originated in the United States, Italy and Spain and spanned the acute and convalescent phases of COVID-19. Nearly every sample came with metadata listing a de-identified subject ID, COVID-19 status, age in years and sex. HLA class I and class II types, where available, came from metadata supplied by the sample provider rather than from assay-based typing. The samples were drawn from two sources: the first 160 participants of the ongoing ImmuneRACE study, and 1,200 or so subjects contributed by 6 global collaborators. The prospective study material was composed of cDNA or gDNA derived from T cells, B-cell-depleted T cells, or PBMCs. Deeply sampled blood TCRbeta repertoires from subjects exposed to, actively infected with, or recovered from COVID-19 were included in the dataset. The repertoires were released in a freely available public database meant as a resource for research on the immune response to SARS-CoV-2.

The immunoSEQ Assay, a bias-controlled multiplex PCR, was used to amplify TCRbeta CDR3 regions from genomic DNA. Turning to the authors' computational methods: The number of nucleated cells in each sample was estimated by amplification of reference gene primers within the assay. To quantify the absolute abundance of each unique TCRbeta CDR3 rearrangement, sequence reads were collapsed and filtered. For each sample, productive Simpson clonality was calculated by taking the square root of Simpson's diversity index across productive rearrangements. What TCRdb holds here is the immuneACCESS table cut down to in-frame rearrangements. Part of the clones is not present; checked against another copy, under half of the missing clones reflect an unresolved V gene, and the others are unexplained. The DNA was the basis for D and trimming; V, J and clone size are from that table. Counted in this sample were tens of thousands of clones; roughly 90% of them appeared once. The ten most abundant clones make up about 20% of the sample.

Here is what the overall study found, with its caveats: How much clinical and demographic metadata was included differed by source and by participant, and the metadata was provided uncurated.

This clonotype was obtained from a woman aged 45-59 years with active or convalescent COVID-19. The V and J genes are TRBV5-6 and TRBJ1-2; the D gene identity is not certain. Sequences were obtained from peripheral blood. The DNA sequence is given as TGTGCCAGCAGCTTGGCCACAACTAACTATGGCTACACCTTC. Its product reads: CASSLATTNYGYTF.